These 31 T cell receptor beta chains originate from one sample sequenced in a study of blood T cell repertoires in COVID-19. The assay was immunoSEQ multiplex PCR, and TCRdb's table has in-frame clones only and misses some. The table records some 300,000 clones, approximately 88% of them present only once. The sequencing sample was made of peripheral blood. These receptors all stem from a woman between 25 and 40 years old who had recovered from COVID-19.

This clone has more than one count but fewer than ten. This sequence joins TRBV11-2 and TRBJ2-7, with 9 bases identical to TRBD1. The CDR3 runs to 15 residues. Germline assignment: CDR1 SGHAT and CDR2 FQNNGV. The V and J ends lost 1 base and 4 bases, in that order; junction bases with no gene match: 5. CDR3 DNA: TGTGCCAGCAGCTTAGGGACAGGGGAAGGGTACGAGCAGTACTTC. As protein: CASSLGTGEGYEQYF. The whole variable domain, remainder taken from reference TRBV11-2 and TRBJ2-7, is EAGVAQSPRYKIIEKRQSVAFWCNPISGHATLYWYQQILGQGPKLLIQFQNNGVVDDSQLPKDRFSAERLKGVDSTLKIQPAKLEDSAVYLCASSLGTGEGYEQYFGPGTRLTVT.

The J gene is TRBJ1-1, the V gene TRBV3-1 (or the pseudogene TRBV3-2), with 7 bases fitting TRBD1. This CDR3 region has 14 residues. The ends lost 1 base at V and 4 bases at J; junction bases unmatched: 3. Per germline, CDR1 LGHDT and CDR2 YNNKEL (reference sequence). CDR3 residues: CASSQGTGPTEAFF. CDR3 sequence (DNA): TGTGCCAGCAGCCAAGGGACAGGTCCCACTGAAGCTTTCTTT.

The chain couples TRBV4-1 to TRBJ2-5; D is perhaps TRBD2 (6 bases). The CDR3 has 16 residues. Germline values: CDR1 MGHRA, CDR2 YSYEKL. V was clipped by 5 bases and J by 4 bases, with 20 bases between them. The chain's CDR3 is CASSALARRGGETQYF. The CDR3 DNA sequence: TGCGCCAGCAGCGCCTTGGCCAGGAGGGGAGGAGAGACCCAGTACTTC.

The chain joins TRBV5-1 to TRBJ2-1, with D uncertain. V shed 0 bases and J shed 5 bases, with 6 bases lying between them. Germline lookup yields CDR1 SGHRS and CDR2 YFSETQ. This CDR3 comprises 13 residues. The CDR3 sequence: CASSLGPNNEQFF. The DNA of the CDR3 is TGCGCCAGCAGCTTGGGGCCGAACAATGAGCAGTTCTTC.

This chain connects TRBV2 to TRBJ1-5, with D unresolved. The CDR3 is made up of 14 amino acids. CDR1 and CDR2 (germline): SNHLY, FYNNEI. V was clipped by 6 bases and J by 5 bases, with 14 bases between them. CDR3 amino acids: CASSVSSGDQPQHF. In DNA form, the CDR3 reads TGTGCCAGCAGCGTGTCTTCCGGGGATCAGCCCCAGCATTTT.

V gene TRBV6-5 combines with J gene TRBJ1-2, with D possibly being TRBD1 (6 bases). The V and J ends lost 2 bases and 8 bases respectively, with 12 bases between them. Germline lookup yields CDR1 MNHEY and CDR2 SVGAGI. The CDR3 sequence is 13 residues long. Here the CDR3 reads CASSYGGGRGYTF. The CDR3, as DNA: TGTGCCAGCAGTTACGGGGGGGGGCGCGGCTACACCTTC.

The V and J genes are TRBV4-3 and TRBJ1-3; D remains ambiguous. The CDR3 covers 15 residues. Germline-derived CDR1 and CDR2 are LGHNA and YSLEER. The V end lost 2 bases, the J end lost 4 bases, and 12 bases lay between the germline ends. CDR3 coding DNA: TGCGCCAGCAGCCAACAAGAAGGAGGAGGAAACACCATATATTTT. Encoded protein: CASSQQEGGGNTIYF.

This rearrangement joins TRBV10-3 to TRBJ2-7; maybe TRBD1 (6 bases). Trimming pared 6 bases from V and 0 bases from J, leaving 9 bases between. This CDR3 comprises 13 residues. Looked up from germline, CDR1 is ENHRY and CDR2 is SYGVKD. The CDR3 DNA reads TGTGCCATCAGGGACAGTAGCTCCTACGAGCAGTACTTC. Protein: CAIRDSSSYEQYF.

This clone was counted a single time. The genes are TRBV27 and TRBJ1-6; 7 bases are a match to TRBD1. The V segment lost 1 base and the J segment 6 bases; nucleotides outside the gene matches: 3. CDR1 MNHEY and CDR2 SMNVEV come from the germline V gene (reference sequence). The CDR3 is made up of 15 amino acids. CDR3: CASSLYGTVNSPLHF. CDR3 in DNA: TGTGCCAGCAGTTTATATGGGACAGTTAATTCACCCCTCCACTTT.

This chain joins TRBV28 and TRBJ1-3, with no clear D. V was clipped by 1 base and J by 10 bases, with 11 bases between them. Per germline, CDR1 MDHEN and CDR2 SYDVKM. CDR3 length: 13 residues. CDR3 bases: TGTGCCAGCAGTTTATCTCCAGGCCAGACCATATATTTT. Its protein product is CASSLSPGQTIYF. Full variable domain (missing parts from reference TRBV28 and TRBJ1-3): DVKVTQSSRYLVKRTGEKVFLECVQDMDHENMFWYRQDPGLGLRLIYFSYDVKMKEKGDIPEGYSVSREKKERFSLILESASTNQTSMYLCASSLSPGQTIYFGEGSWLTVV.

In its sample, this clone was seen a few times. The CDR3 DNA reads as TGTGCCATCGGTGTAGCATATTACGAGCAGTACTTC. Its protein is CAIGVAYYEQYF. The rearrangement uses TRBV10-3 and TRBJ2-7; no definite D call. V was clipped by 8 bases and J by 4 bases, with 12 bases between them. Germline V lookup: CDR1 ENHRY, CDR2 SYGVKD. The CDR3 runs 12 residues.

The chain joins TRBV4-1 to TRBJ1-5; D unresolved. The V gene's germline CDR1 is MGHRA and CDR2 YSYEKL. Between the trimmed V and J ends, which lost 1 base and 4 bases, there was a span of 20 bases. The CDR3 runs to 18 residues. The CDR3 DNA is TGCGCCAGCAGCCAAGTATCTATGGAGTTAGGATGGAATCAGCCCCAGCATTTT. It codes for CASSQVSMELGWNQPQHF.

The genes are TRBV7-9 and TRBJ2-2; D not certain. The V gene lost 7 bases and the J gene lost 6 bases, with 15 bases spanning the gap. CDR1 SEHNR and CDR2 FQNEAQ come from the germline V gene (reference sequence). This CDR3 comprises 14 residues. The CDR3 loop is CASIDGRRAGELFF. DNA for the CDR3: TGTGCCAGCATAGACGGCCGGAGAGCCGGGGAGCTGTTTTTT.

The gene calls are TRBV28 and TRBJ2-3; TRBD2 matches 7 bases. CDR1 is MDHEN, CDR2 SYDVKM, per germline. This CDR3 contains 15 residues. J lost 4 bases, V lost 6 bases, and 10 bases had no gene match. Written as DNA, the CDR3 is TGTGCCAGCAGGGAAGCGGGGCAATATGCAGATACGCAGTATTTT. This translates into CASREAGQYADTQYF.

V gene TRBV10-1 combines with J gene TRBJ1-5; weak D call: TRBD1 (6 bases). Trimming shortened V by 5 bases and J by 4 bases, and 27 bases separated the two germline ends. The CDR3 is 19 amino acids. Germline values: CDR1 WNHNN, CDR2 SYGVQD (reference sequence). This CDR3 is CASSFIRDTVRKLNQPQHF. As DNA, the CDR3 is TGCGCCAGCAGTTTCATCCGGGACACCGTAAGGAAGTTAAATCAGCCCCAGCATTTT.

The CDR3 region has the DNA TGTGCCATCAGCCTAGCGGGTCTCTCCACAGATACGCAGTATTTT. This sequence encodes CAISLAGLSTDTQYF. J is TRBJ2-3 and V is TRBV10-3; 8 positions agree with TRBD2. Germline values: CDR1 ENHRY, CDR2 SYGVKD. This CDR3 region has 15 residues. With 6 bases clipped from V and 2 bases from J, the junction kept 7 bases outside the gene matches.

The V and J genes are TRBV3-1 (or the pseudogene TRBV3-2) and TRBJ2-3; 8 bases match TRBD2. This CDR3 is 14 amino acids long. Germline assignment: CDR1 LGHDT and CDR2 YNNKEL (reference sequence). J gave up 1 base and V 7 bases, and 4 bases lay outside the gene matches. CDR3 in amino acids: CASTRGGRTDTQYF. CDR3 in DNA: TGTGCCAGCACCCGGGGGGGCCGCACAGATACGCAGTATTTT.

The genes are TRBV19 and TRBJ2-5; D might be TRBD1 (5 bases). The CDR3 runs to 13 residues. Germline CDR1 reads LNHDA; CDR2 reads SQIVND (reference sequence). Deletions cut 7 bases from V and 5 bases from J, with 14 bases between. The CDR3 region is CASTGRVGETQYF. In nucleotides, the CDR3 is TGTGCCAGTACGGGCAGGGTGGGGGAGACCCAGTACTTC.

The chain has TRBV2 and TRBJ2-3; the match to TRBD2 covers 7 bases. The CDR3 runs 14 residues. The germline V gene has CDR1 SNHLY and CDR2 FYNNEI. V trimming: 7 bases; J trimming: 1 base; junction bases outside the gene matches: 5. As DNA, the CDR3 is TGTGCCAGCACAGCTAGCGGTGGCACAGATACGCAGTATTTT. Its translation: CASTASGGTDTQYF.

The V gene is TRBV19, the J gene TRBJ1-5, with D perhaps TRBD1 (5 bases). CDR3 length: 15 amino acids. Per germline, CDR1 LNHDA and CDR2 SQIVND (reference sequence). V lost 3 bases, J lost 8 bases, and 17 bases lay in between. As DNA, the CDR3 is TGTGCCAGTAGTATCCAGAGGGTGGGGGGAGAGCCCCAGCATTTT. It is translated as CASSIQRVGGEPQHF.

CDR3: CASSLDGGLSYNEQFF. DNA of the CDR3: TGTGCCAGCAGTTTAGACGGGGGGTTATCCTACAATGAGCAGTTCTTC. V gene TRBV28 combines with J gene TRBJ2-1, with TRBD2 matching over 7 bases. V trimming: 2 bases; J trimming: 1 base; junction bases outside the gene matches: 5. This CDR3 has 16 residues. Germline V gene sequence: CDR1 MDHEN, CDR2 SYDVKM.

The chain links TRBV28 to TRBJ1-4; a possible D gene is TRBD1 (6 bases). Looked up from germline, CDR1 is MDHEN and CDR2 is SYDVKM. V lost 5 bases to trimming and J lost 5 bases, with 18 bases between them. The CDR3 has 16 residues. The CDR3 nucleotides are TGTGCCAGCAGTCCCATTTTTTTGGGGACAAATGAAAAACTGTTTTTT. Translated: CASSPIFLGTNEKLFF.

This clone came up once. V usage is TRBV4-3 and J usage is TRBJ1-4; D not certain. The CDR3 consists of 14 residues. V was trimmed by 2 bases and J by 8 bases, leaving 12 bases between them. Germline values: CDR1 LGHNA, CDR2 YSLEER. The CDR3 bases are TGCGCCAGCAGCCAATCGGGGTGGAGGGAAAAACTGTTTTTT. The encoded protein is CASSQSGWREKLFF.

This chain links TRBV7-9 with TRBJ1-3, with no clear D. V was clipped by 5 bases and J by 1 base, with 12 bases between them. The CDR3 sequence is 15 residues long. The germline V gene encodes CDR1 SEHNR and CDR2 FQNEAQ (reference sequence). The CDR3 here is CASSPVTESGNTIYF. As DNA, the CDR3 is TGTGCCAGCAGCCCAGTGACGGAGTCTGGAAACACCATATATTTT.

This sequence joins TRBV7-3 and TRBJ2-5; 7 nucleotides align to TRBD2. Germline CDR1 reads SGHTA; CDR2 reads FQGTGA. Unmatched junction bases numbered 7, after V lost 3 bases and J lost 0 bases. This CDR3 contains 16 residues. CDR3 amino acids: CASSFGTNPYQETQYF. The DNA of the CDR3 is TGTGCCAGCAGCTTCGGGACTAACCCGTACCAAGAGACCCAGTACTTC.

The V gene is TRBV6-5, the J gene TRBJ1-2; 9 bases are shared with TRBD1. Germline V CDR1 and CDR2: MNHEY, SVGAGI. After removal of 6 bases from V and 4 bases from J, the junction contained 6 bases not matched to a gene. The CDR3 is made up of 14 amino acids. The CDR3 DNA reads as TGTGCCAGCAGAAGGGGACAGGGCGGCTATGGCTACACCTTC. This gives the protein CASRRGQGGYGYTF.

A word on this clone: Other DNA sequences in this sample translate to the same CDR3. The chain uses TRBV30 and TRBJ1-5; D not resolved. CDR3 size: 13 residues. Germline lookup yields CDR1 GTSNPN and CDR2 SVGIG (reference sequence). The V end was cut by 3 bases, the J end by 0 bases, with 6 bases between. CDR3: CAWSGGSNQPQHF. The CDR3 region has the DNA TGTGCCTGGAGCGGCGGTAGCAATCAGCCCCAGCATTTT.

The chain uses TRBV28 and TRBJ2-7; 9 nucleotides agree with TRBD1. This CDR3 spans 15 amino acids. Trimming cost V 5 bases and J 5 bases; bases outside gene matches: 10. CDR1 is MDHEN and CDR2 is SYDVKM in the germline V gene. The CDR3: CASSTTGTGSDEQYF. CDR3 nucleotides: TGTGCCAGCAGTACAACCGGGACAGGGAGCGACGAGCAGTACTTC.

In DNA, the CDR3 is TGTGCCAGCAGTGATACCGGGACAGGCCGGAATTCACCCCTCCACTTT. This gives the protein CASSDTGTGRNSPLHF. V usage is TRBV25-1 and J usage is TRBJ1-6, with 8 bases aligning to TRBD1. The germline V gene encodes CDR1 MGHDK and CDR2 SYGVNS. This CDR3 has 16 residues. With V trimmed by 3 bases and J by 7 bases, 8 bases remained unmatched. Using reference TRBV25-1 and TRBJ1-6 for the parts outside the CDR3, the full variable domain is EADIYQTPRYLVIGTGKKITLECSQTMGHDKMYWYQQDPGMELHLIHYSYGVNSTEKGDLSSESTVSRIRTEHFPLTLESARPSHTSQYLCASSDTGTGRNSPLHFGNGTRLTVT.

This sequence joins TRBV5-4 and TRBJ2-3; 9 bases are a match to TRBD2. After removal of 6 bases from V and 5 bases from J, the junction contained 13 bases not matched to a gene. Looked up from germline, CDR1 is SGHNT and CDR2 is YYREEE (reference sequence). The CDR3 consists of 16 residues. The CDR3 loop reads CASTLDAAGGGDTQYF. In DNA form, the CDR3 reads TGTGCCAGCACTCTGGATGCGGCGGGGGGGGGAGATACGCAGTATTTT.

This CDR3 is CASSIDREGTQYF. The CDR3 nucleotides are TGCGCCAGCAGCATAGACCGGGAAGGGACCCAGTACTTC. V usage is TRBV5-1 and J usage is TRBJ2-5; D is possibly TRBD2 (5 bases). CDR1 is SGHRS and CDR2 is YFSETQ in the germline V gene. V dropped 4 bases and J dropped 7 bases, with 14 bases sitting between them. The CDR3 sequence is 13 residues long.